What follows are 19 T cell receptor beta chains derived from one specimen sequenced in a study of Graves' ophthalmopathy and Graves' hyperthyroidism. From RNA, the CDR3 regions of TCR beta chains were amplified and sequenced. A first-round RT-PCR used HTBI primers, followed by a second-round multiplex PCR. Via MiXCR, TCRdb re-called the multiplex PCR reads, giving one row per CDR3 protein. The table has 650,000 to 900,000 distinct CDR3 sequences, 40% seen once; the top ten hold 44%. The specimen sequenced was peripheral blood. These receptors all come from an adult man with Graves' ophthalmopathy.

This sequence joins TRBV14 and TRBJ1-1; D is unresolved. The CDR3 is 14 amino acids. Per germline, CDR1 SGHDN and CDR2 FVKESK. Trimming took 4 bases from V and 1 from J, leaving 10 bases between them. CDR3 protein: CASSPYAENTEAFF. For the CDR3, the DNA is TGTGCCAGCAGCCCCTACGCGGAGAACACTGAAGCTTTCTTT. Drawing the rest from reference TRBV14 and TRBJ1-1, the complete variable domain is EAGVTQFPSHSVIEKGQTVTLRCDPISGHDNLYWYRRVMGKEIKFLLHFVKESKQDESGMPNNRFLAERTGGTYSTLKVQPAELEDSGVYFCASSPYAENTEAFFGQGTRLTVV.

V gene TRBV25-1 combines with J gene TRBJ1-2, with D tentatively TRBD1 (5 bases). Germline lookup yields CDR1 MGHDK and CDR2 SYGVNS. Trimming removed 6 bases at V and 3 bases at J, with 14 bases between. The CDR3 extends over 14 amino acids. The CDR3 is CASSHHGADYGYTF. The CDR3, as DNA: TGTGCCAGCAGCCACCACGGGGCCGACTATGGCTACACCTTC.

V is TRBV15 and J is TRBJ1-4; 7 nucleotides line up with TRBD1. Unmatched junction bases numbered 4, after V lost 1 base and J lost 8 bases. There are 14 residues in the CDR3. Germline loops: CDR1 LNHNV, CDR2 YYDKDF (reference sequence). CDR3 region: CATSRVVQGEKLFF. In nucleotides, the CDR3 is TGTGCCACCAGCAGAGTAGTACAGGGGGAAAAACTGTTTTTT.

There are many counts of this clonotype. The J gene is TRBJ2-5, the V gene TRBV9; D possibly corresponds to TRBD2 (6 bases). V was cut by 5 bases and J by 5 bases, with 16 bases left in between. Germline loops: CDR1 SGDLS, CDR2 YYNGEE. The CDR3 consists of 14 residues. This CDR3 is CASSPSAGGETQYF. The CDR3 coding sequence is TGTGCCAGCAGTCCTAGCGCCGGAGGGGAGACCCAGTACTTC.

This clonotype was seen a handful of times. The rearrangement joins TRBV12-3 or TRBV12-4 to TRBJ2-7, with D perhaps TRBD2 (6 bases). The CDR3 spans 12 residues. The ends were cut back, 3 bases at V and 6 bases at J, with 9 bases in the middle. DNA of the CDR3: TGTGCCAGCAGTTTCGGAGGGCCCGAGCAGTACTTC. Translated, it gives CASSFGGPEQYF.

Written as DNA, the CDR3 is TGCAGCGTTCTGGGCAGGGGGCGAAATACGCAGTATTTT. Its translation is CSVLGRGRNTQYF. The V gene is TRBV29-1, the J gene TRBJ2-3, with 8 positions matching TRBD1. Germline-derived CDR1 and CDR2 are SQVTM and ANQGSEA. The CDR3 has 13 residues. With V trimmed by 5 bases and J by 7 bases, 8 bases remained unmatched.

This clonotype was seen at least ten times. The V gene is TRBV7-9, the J gene TRBJ1-2, with 9 bases identical to TRBD1. V dropped 5 bases and J dropped 2; count of bases not matched to a gene: 6. The CDR3 spans 15 residues. The germline CDR1 and CDR2 sequences are SEHNR and FQNEAQ (reference sequence). CDR3 DNA sequence: TGTGCCAGCAGCCCTGGGACAGGGACGAACTATGGCTACACCTTC. Its translation: CASSPGTGTNYGYTF.

This clonotype appeared once. The V call is TRBV25-1, the J call TRBJ2-7; 9 bases match TRBD2. J gave up 3 bases and V 4 bases, and 10 bases lay outside the gene matches. Per germline, CDR1 MGHDK and CDR2 SYGVNS. This CDR3 region has 16 residues. The CDR3 region has the DNA TGTGCCAGCAGTGCTAGAGATCCTAGCGGGGTCTACGAGCAGTACTTC. Translating gives CASSARDPSGVYEQYF.

The sample holds many counts of this clonotype. CDR3 sequence: CSGGRTNEKLFF. In nucleotides, the CDR3 is TGCAGCGGCGGGCGGACTAATGAAAAACTGTTTTTT. The chain uses TRBV29-1 and TRBJ1-4; no reliable D call. CDR3 length: 12 amino acids. Germline V gene lookup returns CDR1 SQVTM and CDR2 ANQGSEA. Trimming took off 7 bases at V and 2 bases at J, with 8 bases between the two ends. The full variable domain, its missing parts supplied by reference TRBV29-1 and TRBJ1-4, is SAVISQKPSRDICQRGTSLTIQCQVDSQVTMMFWYRQQPGQSLTLIATANQGSEATYESGFVIDKFPISRPNLTFSTLTVSNMSPEDSSIYLCSGGRTNEKLFFGSGTQLSVL.

The V and J genes are TRBV9 and TRBJ1-3; the D gene is possibly TRBD1 (6 bases). Trimming cost V 2 bases and J 0 bases, with 9 bases left between them. Germline CDR1 reads SGDLS; CDR2 reads YYNGEE. This CDR3 region has 15 residues. The CDR3 DNA is TGTGCCAGCAGCGTTGAAGGGGGCTCTGGAAACACCATATATTTT. Amino acid sequence: CASSVEGGSGNTIYF.

At least ten counts were recorded for this clonotype. The chain recombines TRBV29-1 with TRBJ1-1; tentatively, D is TRBD1 (5 bases). Per germline, CDR1 SQVTM and CDR2 ANQGSEA. The CDR3 totals 11 residues. Trimming removed 7 bases at V and 11 bases at J, with 17 bases between. The CDR3 sequence: CSASAGLEAFF. The CDR3 DNA reads TGCAGCGCCAGTGCAGGGCTCGAGGCTTTCTTT.

This clonotype came up many times. This chain connects TRBV7-9 to TRBJ2-5, with a tentative D call TRBD1 (6 bases). Germline values: CDR1 SEHNR, CDR2 FQNEAQ (reference sequence). This CDR3 comprises 14 residues. Trimming left V 7 bases short and J 2 bases short, with 14 bases between. The CDR3, as DNA: TGTGCCAGCACCATATGGGGGCAGCAAGAGACCCAGTACTTC. It yields the protein CASTIWGQQETQYF.

The rearrangement uses TRBV7-8 and TRBJ2-7, with D perhaps matching TRBD2 (5 bases). The CDR3 is made up of 14 amino acids. Germline CDR1 reads SGHVS; CDR2 reads FQNEAQ. The V gene lost 5 bases and the J gene lost 6 bases, with 17 bases spanning the gap. DNA of the CDR3: TGTGCCAGCAGCACGAACACCGGGGATGGCGAGCAGTACTTC. This codes for CASSTNTGDGEQYF.

This clonotype was seen at least ten times. This sequence joins TRBV7-9 and TRBJ2-2, with 7 positions matching TRBD1. There are 15 residues in the CDR3. V was clipped by 6 bases and J by 1 base; unmatched bases: 5. CDR1 and CDR2 from the germline V gene are SEHNR and FQNEAQ (reference sequence). The CDR3 DNA is TGTGCCAGCAGTGATAGGACAGGGAACACCGGGGAGCTGTTTTTT. Its translation: CASSDRTGNTGELFF.

The chain joins TRBV25-1 to TRBJ2-2; 8 nucleotides align to TRBD1. Germline-derived CDR1 and CDR2 are MGHDK and SYGVNS. This CDR3 comprises 14 residues. V shed 5 bases, J shed 7 bases, and the junction held 6 bases outside the gene matches. The CDR3 spells CASSLDRVVGELFF. The CDR3 nucleotides read TGTGCCAGCAGTTTGGACAGGGTCGTCGGGGAGCTGTTTTTT.

This clonotype showed up many times. CDR3 sequence (DNA): TGTGCCACTGGGGATTCCTACGAGCAGTACTTC. Protein sequence: CATGDSYEQYF. This rearrangement joins TRBV10-3 to TRBJ2-7; D is unclear. The CDR3 totals 11 residues. Trimming shortened V by 10 bases and J by 1 base, and 8 bases separated the two germline ends. CDR1 and CDR2 (germline): ENHRY, SYGVKD.

The table lists this clonotype with a few counts. V is TRBV7-2 and J is TRBJ2-7; D call uncertain. The length of the CDR3 is 18 residues. CDR1 SGHTA and CDR2 FQGNSA come from the germline V gene. V lost 5 bases, J lost 7 bases, and 30 bases lay in between. The CDR3 sequence is CASSQKALSEAAIGEQYF. In nucleotides, the CDR3 is TGTGCCAGCAGCCAAAAGGCCCTTTCCGAGGCAGCTATCGGAGAGCAGTACTTC.

The V and J genes are TRBV9 and TRBJ2-5; D is unclear. V was trimmed by 0 bases and J by 3 bases, leaving 9 bases between them. The CDR3 extends over 14 amino acids. The V gene's germline CDR1 is SGDLS and CDR2 YYNGEE. The CDR3 DNA reads TGTGCCAGCAGCGTAGAAAGTGGAGAAGAGACCCAGTACTTC. Translated: CASSVESGEETQYF.

This clonotype was seen only a few times. This chain uses TRBV12-3 or TRBV12-4 with TRBJ1-2; D may be TRBD1 (5 bases). V gave up 6 bases and J gave up 8 bases, with 16 bases separating them. The CDR3 sequence is 13 residues long. Written as DNA, the CDR3 is TGTGCCAGCAGCTTGGGACCAAACGGGGGCTACACCTTC. It codes for CASSLGPNGGYTF.